Following are 21 T cell receptor beta chains from one sample sequenced in a study of OX40 agonist ivuxolimab in advanced cancers. TCRdb keeps only in-frame clones here, not all; method: immunoSEQ multiplex PCR. There are fewer than 85,000 clones in the sample; approximately 90% occur only once, and approximately 0.69% lies in the top ten. Material: CD4+ or CD8+ T cells sorted from blood, obtained in a trial of the OX40 agonist ivuxolimab. Source of these receptors: an adult with an advanced solid tumor such as melanoma, head and neck, liver or kidney cancer.

The rearrangement uses TRBV5-1 and TRBJ2-7; 7 bases match TRBD1. Germline assignment: CDR1 SGHRS and CDR2 YFSETQ. V lost 0 bases to trimming and J lost 3 bases; unmatched junction nucleotides: 3. CDR3 length equals 14 residues. The CDR3 sequence: CASSLGTGGYEQYF. The CDR3 DNA is TGCGCCAGCAGCTTGGGGACAGGTGGCTACGAGCAGTACTTC. Full variable domain (outside the CDR3, taken from reference TRBV5-1 and TRBJ2-7): KAGVTQTPRYLIKTRGQQVTLSCSPISGHRSVSWYQQTPGQGLQFLFEYFSETQRNKGNFPGRFSGRQFSNSRSEMNVSTLELGDSALYLCASSLGTGGYEQYFGPGTRLTVT.

This rearrangement joins TRBV28 to TRBJ2-7; a possible D gene is TRBD1 (6 bases). V was shortened by 6 bases and J by 3 bases, with 15 bases between the two germline ends. In germline, CDR1 is MDHEN, CDR2 SYDVKM. The CDR3 length is 14 residues. The CDR3 DNA reads TGTGCCAGCAGGAAAAGTCAGGGGCGCTACGAGCAGTACTTC. The encoded protein is CASRKSQGRYEQYF. Based on the CDR3 plus reference TRBV28 and TRBJ2-7, the full variable domain is DVKVTQSSRYLVKRTGEKVFLECVQDMDHENMFWYRQDPGLGLRLIYFSYDVKMKEKGDIPEGYSVSREKKERFSLILESASTNQTSMYLCASRKSQGRYEQYFGPGTRLTVT.

The J gene is TRBJ1-2, the V gene TRBV6-6, with 8 bases fitting TRBD1. The germline gives CDR1 MNHNY, CDR2 SVGAGI (reference sequence). There are 14 residues in the CDR3. The J segment lost 11 bases and the V segment lost 5 bases, leaving 13 bases of the junction unmatched. CDR3 in amino acids: CASSPGQGSQSYTF. The CDR3 DNA reads as TGTGCCAGCAGTCCTGGACAGGGCTCTCAATCGTACACCTTC.

The genes are TRBV29-1 and TRBJ2-1; 10 bases are a match to TRBD2. Germline V gene sequence: CDR1 SQVTM, CDR2 ANQGSEA. The J segment lost 8 bases and the V segment lost 4 bases, leaving 11 bases of the junction unmatched. This CDR3 spans 15 amino acids. The CDR3 region has the DNA TGCAGCGTTGGTGGCGGGCTAGCGGGAGTGGATGAGCAGTTCTTC. This sequence encodes CSVGGGLAGVDEQFF.

The chain links TRBV19 to TRBJ1-1; TRBD1 aligns across 8 bases. The ends lost 5 bases at V and 1 base at J; junction bases unmatched: 3. There are 14 residues in the CDR3. CDR1 and CDR2 (germline): LNHDA, SQIVND (reference sequence). Here the CDR3 DNA reads TGTGCCAGTAGTGTGGGACAGGCGAACACTGAAGCTTTCTTT. Its protein is CASSVGQANTEAFF.

The V and J genes are TRBV5-1 and TRBJ2-1; 11 bases line up with TRBD2. This CDR3 contains 16 residues. Germline CDR1 is SGHRS and CDR2 is YFSETQ. V was pared by 4 bases and J by 5 bases, with 8 bases of the junction left unmatched. CDR3 bases: TGCGCCAGCAGCCCGCTAGGTAGCGGGAGGGACAATGAGCAGTTCTTC. This codes for CASSPLGSGRDNEQFF.

The chain has TRBV19 and TRBJ2-7, with 12 bases matching TRBD2. CDR1 LNHDA and CDR2 SQIVND come from the germline V gene (reference sequence). CDR3 length: 16 residues. V lost 3 bases, J lost 3 bases, and 6 bases stayed unmatched. The CDR3 sequence: CASSMATSGRFYEQYF. The DNA for the CDR3 is TGTGCCAGTAGTATGGCGACTAGCGGGAGATTCTACGAGCAGTACTTC.

The genes are TRBV5-6 and TRBJ1-2; D possibly corresponds to TRBD1 (5 bases). CDR3 length: 15 amino acids. With 4 bases removed from V and 1 base from J, the gap between germline ends came to 14 bases. Germline CDR1 SGHDT, CDR2 YYEEEE. The CDR3 loop reads CASSPQGRINYGYTF. In DNA, the CDR3 is TGTGCCAGCAGCCCTCAGGGACGGATTAACTATGGCTACACCTTC.

In this sample, this clone turned up once. The chain recombines TRBV9 with TRBJ2-1; 10 bases align to TRBD2. There are 14 residues in the CDR3. With V trimmed by 0 bases and J by 16 bases, 10 bases remained unmatched. Germline CDR1 SGDLS, CDR2 YYNGEE. The CDR3 here is CASSVEISGRHKFF. In DNA, the CDR3 is TGTGCCAGCAGCGTAGAAATTAGCGGGAGGCATAAATTCTTC.

V and J are TRBV6-1 and TRBJ2-7, with 8 positions matching TRBD1. The CDR3 spans 15 residues. The germline V gene has CDR1 MNHNS and CDR2 SASEGT. The V segment lost 3 bases and the J segment 5 bases; nucleotides outside the gene matches: 9. The CDR3: CASSEARTGLNEQYF. The CDR3, as DNA: TGTGCCAGCAGTGAGGCGAGGACAGGGTTGAACGAGCAGTACTTC.

V is TRBV18 and J is TRBJ1-1; tentatively, D is TRBD1 (5 bases). The CDR3 runs to 14 residues. V was cut by 3 bases and J by 9 bases, with 17 bases left in between. The germline V gene has CDR1 KGHSH and CDR2 LQKENI. For the CDR3, the DNA is TGTGCCAGCTCACCTCGGACACCCTTCGCACAAGCTTTCTTT. Its protein is CASSPRTPFAQAFF. The full variable domain, rest sourced from reference TRBV18 and TRBJ1-1, is NAGVMQNPRHLVRRRGQEARLRCSPMKGHSHVYWYRQLPEEGLKFMVYLQKENIIDESGMPKERFSAEFPKEGPSILRIQQVVRGDSAAYFCASSPRTPFAQAFFGQGTRLTVV.

The CDR3 DNA reads TGTGCCAGCAGTCTTAAACGAATAGCGGGAAATACGCAGTATTTT. It yields the protein CASSLKRIAGNTQYF. V is TRBV11-3 and J is TRBJ2-3; TRBD2 matches 8 bases. In germline, CDR1 is SGHNT, CDR2 YENEEA. The CDR3 consists of 15 residues. V was pared by 6 bases and J by 7 bases, with 12 bases of the junction left unmatched.

The chain has TRBV20-1 and TRBJ1-2; TRBD1 matches 9 bases. CDR3 length: 11 residues. Per the germline V gene, CDR1 is DFQATT and CDR2 is SNEGSKA (reference sequence). The CDR3 bases are TGCAGGGGGACAGGGAACTATGGCTACACCTTC. The encoded protein is CRGTGNYGYTF.

The chain is built from TRBV7-8 and TRBJ2-1; D remains ambiguous. Germline-derived CDR1 and CDR2 are SGHVS and FQNEAQ. The CDR3 loop spans 13 amino acids. V was shortened by 3 bases and J by 4 bases, with 7 bases between the two germline ends. The chain's CDR3 is CASSFLGYNEQFF. The CDR3 bases are TGTGCCAGCAGCTTTTTGGGGTACAATGAGCAGTTCTTC.

The V call is TRBV28, the J call TRBJ1-2; D may be TRBD1 (6 bases). The length of the CDR3 is 14 residues. Trimming took off 5 bases at V and 8 bases at J, with 18 bases between the two ends. Per the germline V gene, CDR1 is MDHEN and CDR2 is SYDVKM. Here the CDR3 DNA reads TGTGCCAGCAGTCTCCGGGACATCAGAGGGGGCTACACCTTC. Residues: CASSLRDIRGGYTF.

As concerns this clone: Other DNA sequences from this sample encode an identical CDR3 as well. The rearrangement links TRBV7-2 to TRBJ1-4; maybe TRBD1 (6 bases). Germline values: CDR1 SGHTA, CDR2 FQGNSA. The CDR3 contains 14 residues. With 1 base removed from V and 8 bases from J, the gap between germline ends came to 11 bases. The CDR3 spells CASSLGGGGEKLFF. The CDR3 region has the DNA TGTGCCAGCAGCTTAGGCGGGGGGGGCGAAAAACTGTTTTTT.

The V gene is TRBV5-1, the J gene TRBJ2-3; 15 bases match TRBD2. The V and J ends lost 4 bases and 1 base, in that order; junction bases with no gene match: 7. The CDR3 totals 18 residues. Germline assignment: CDR1 SGHRS and CDR2 YFSETQ. CDR3 DNA sequence: TGCGCCAGCAGCAGGACTAGCGGGAGGGCCGATGGCACAGATACGCAGTATTTT. Its protein product is CASSRTSGRADGTDTQYF.

The chain couples TRBV4-1 to TRBJ2-1, with D tentatively TRBD2 (6 bases). Looked up from germline, CDR1 is MGHRA and CDR2 is YSYEKL. There are 14 residues in the CDR3. Deletions cut 2 bases from V and 3 bases from J, with 8 bases between. CDR3 nucleotide sequence: TGCGCCAGCAGCCAAAGCGGGCTCTACAATGAGCAGTTCTTC. Residues: CASSQSGLYNEQFF.

The rearrangement links TRBV21-1 to TRBJ2-6. TRBV21-1 is a pseudogene segment. The CDR3 covers 14 residues. The CDR3 loop is CASSKSSGANVLTF. The CDR3 nucleotides read TGTGCCAGCAGCAAGTCCTCTGGGGCCAACGTCCTGACTTTC.

The chain combines TRBV6-1 with TRBJ2-1, with 8 bases identical to TRBD2. Trimming took 2 bases from V and 1 from J; bases not matched to a gene: 7. CDR3 length equals 17 residues. CDR1 is MNHNS, CDR2 SASEGT, per germline. DNA for the CDR3: TGTGCCAGCAGTGAATCAGTCGGCGGGAGGTCCTACAATGAGCAGTTCTTC. Protein product: CASSESVGGRSYNEQFF.

V gene TRBV10-3 combines with J gene TRBJ2-3, with 13 bases identical to TRBD2. This CDR3 is built from 16 residues. Germline V gene lookup returns CDR1 ENHRY and CDR2 SYGVKD. The J segment lost 2 bases and the V segment lost 5 bases, leaving 4 bases of the junction unmatched. CDR3 amino acids: CAISTGLAGFTDTQYF. The CDR3 DNA is TGTGCCATCAGTACGGGACTAGCGGGGTTCACAGATACGCAGTATTTT.